This TCR beta chain was identified in a study of blood T cell repertoires in COVID-19. About the study: The samples span acute and convalescent COVID-19 from the United States, Italy and Spain. T cells, B-cell-depleted T cells, or PBMCs supplied cDNA or gDNA.

As handled by the study authors: Nucleated cell counts were estimated from reference gene primer amplification. The assay was immunoSEQ multiplex PCR, and TCRdb's table has in-frame clones only and misses some. That table supplies the V and J calls and clone size; D and trimming were determined from the DNA. The data contain 95,000 to 110,000 clones, 80% to 90% of them seen just once; the ten biggest clones take up 3% to 3.5%. V was pared by 3 bases and J by 0 bases, with 21 bases between. Germline V gene lookup returns CDR1 SGHRS and CDR2 YFSETQ. This CDR3 has 18 amino acids. V and J are TRBV5-1 and TRBJ1-1; D is possibly TRBD1 (6 bases). The sample consisted of peripheral blood. The origin of this receptor is a human donor in a cohort sampled during active COVID-19. The CDR3 region is CASSSQYREPRLNTEAFF. CDR3 DNA: TGCGCCAGCAGCTCTCAGTACAGGGAACCGAGATTGAACACTGAAGCTTTCTTT.